The rows below give T cell receptor beta chains drawn from one sample of a study of blood T cell repertoires in COVID-19. Here immunoSEQ multiplex PCR was the method, and the copy in TCRdb shows in-frame clones only, minus some. This sample yields over 250,000 clones, of which approximately 86% are seen a single time; about 9.8% belongs to the top ten. Sequenced input: PBMCs or T cells enriched from blood (not recorded which). Every receptor here comes from a woman in her late teens or twenties who had recovered from COVID-19. CDR3s include the opening cysteine and the closing phenylalanine or tryptophan. D genes are given only for firm matches. A row's size may be missing; if present it is once, few, many or a size class.

cdr3_aa: CAISSPGGYYNEQFF; cdr3_nt: TGTGCCATCAGCTCTCCGGGGGGATATTACAATGAGCAGTTCTTC; d_call: TRBD2; j_call: TRBJ2-1; v_call: TRBV10-3; clone_size: -
cdr3_aa: CASSLWDSYQPQHF; cdr3_nt: TGTGCCAGCAGTTTGTGGGACAGCTATCAGCCCCAGCATTTT; d_call: TRBD1; j_call: TRBJ1-5; v_call: TRBV27; clone_size: -
cdr3_aa: CASCSRAGGGYTF; cdr3_nt: TGTGCCAGCTGTAGCCGAGCGGGGGGTGGCTACACCTTC; d_call: -; j_call: TRBJ1-2; v_call: TRBV6-5; clone_size: -
cdr3_aa: CASSYPSTEYEQYF; cdr3_nt: TGTGCCAGCAGTTACCCAAGTACAGAGTACGAGCAGTACTTC; d_call: -; j_call: TRBJ2-7; v_call: TRBV6-5; clone_size: -
cdr3_aa: CASSLRPGTGGEMNTEAFF; cdr3_nt: TGTGCCAGCAGCCTTAGGCCCGGGACAGGGGGGGAAATGAACACTGAAGCTTTCTTT; d_call: TRBD1; j_call: TRBJ1-1; v_call: TRBV3-1/TRBV3-2; clone_size: -
cdr3_aa: CASSPGTSGSPQETQYF; cdr3_nt: TGCGCCAGCAGCCCAGGGACTAGCGGGAGTCCCCAAGAGACCCAGTACTTC; d_call: TRBD2; j_call: TRBJ2-5; v_call: TRBV5-1; clone_size: once
cdr3_aa: CASSQDFTVAENDNEQFF; cdr3_nt: TGCGCCAGCAGCCAAGATTTCACTGTCGCGGAGAACGATAATGAGCAGTTCTTC; d_call: -; j_call: TRBJ2-1; v_call: TRBV4-3; clone_size: -
cdr3_aa: CASSYSTHQGYGYTF; cdr3_nt: TGTGCCAGCAGTTACTCGACACACCAAGGCTATGGCTACACCTTC; d_call: -; j_call: TRBJ1-2; v_call: TRBV6-2/TRBV6-3; clone_size: -
cdr3_aa: CASSGRWERGGENTGELFF; cdr3_nt: TGTGCCAGCAGCGGGCGGTGGGAGCGGGGGGGAGAAAACACCGGGGAGCTGTTTTTT; d_call: TRBD2; j_call: TRBJ2-2; v_call: TRBV5-4; clone_size: once
cdr3_aa: CASSLGGYRRQGRNTEAFF; cdr3_nt: TGTGCCAGCAGTTTGGGGGGGTACCGCAGACAGGGGAGGAACACTGAAGCTTTCTTT; d_call: TRBD1; j_call: TRBJ1-1; v_call: TRBV28; clone_size: -
cdr3_aa: CATSDHGTGNTEAFF; cdr3_nt: TGTGCCACCAGTGACCACGGGACAGGTAACACTGAAGCTTTCTTT; d_call: TRBD1; j_call: TRBJ1-1; v_call: TRBV24-1; clone_size: -
cdr3_aa: CASSLVGGGDSPLHF; cdr3_nt: TGCGCCAGCAGCTTGGTGGGAGGCGGTGATTCACCCCTCCACTTT; d_call: -; j_call: TRBJ1-6; v_call: TRBV5-1; clone_size: -
cdr3_aa: CASSLLGTSGISSTDTQYF; cdr3_nt: TGTGCCAGCAGCCTATTAGGGACTAGCGGGATCTCTAGCACAGATACGCAGTATTTT; d_call: TRBD2; j_call: TRBJ2-3; v_call: TRBV7-8; clone_size: -
cdr3_aa: CASSLEGGRYEQYF; cdr3_nt: TGTGCCAGCAGCTTGGAAGGGGGCAGGTACGAGCAGTACTTC; d_call: TRBD1; j_call: TRBJ2-7; v_call: TRBV5-4; clone_size: once
cdr3_aa: CASSPLRTGSSYNEQFF; cdr3_nt: TGTGCCAGCAGCCCGTTACGGACAGGGAGCTCCTACAATGAGCAGTTCTTC; d_call: TRBD1; j_call: TRBJ2-1; v_call: TRBV13; clone_size: -
cdr3_aa: CASSLGLAGGTYEQYF; cdr3_nt: TGTGCCAGCAGCTTAGGCCTAGCGGGAGGGACCTACGAGCAGTACTTC; d_call: TRBD2; j_call: TRBJ2-7; v_call: TRBV7-8; clone_size: -
cdr3_aa: CASSRTTDTQYF; cdr3_nt: TGTGCCAGCAGCCGTACTACAGATACGCAGTATTTT; d_call: -; j_call: TRBJ2-3; v_call: TRBV9; clone_size: -
cdr3_aa: CASTQINSNQPQHF; cdr3_nt: TGTGCCAGTACACAGATTAATAGCAATCAGCCCCAGCATTTT; d_call: -; j_call: TRBJ1-5; v_call: TRBV19; clone_size: -
cdr3_aa: CASSLRGTSGYYNEQFF; cdr3_nt: TGTGCCAGCAGTTTACGAGGGACTAGCGGTTACTACAATGAGCAGTTCTTC; d_call: TRBD2; j_call: TRBJ2-1; v_call: TRBV27; clone_size: -
cdr3_aa: CATSDPTSNEQYF; cdr3_nt: TGTGCCACCAGTGACCCCACTAGCAACGAGCAGTACTTC; d_call: -; j_call: TRBJ2-7; v_call: TRBV24-1; clone_size: -
cdr3_aa: CASSEGQGRNTEAFF; cdr3_nt: TGTGCCAGCAGCGAGGGACAGGGGCGTAACACTGAAGCTTTCTTT; d_call: TRBD1; j_call: TRBJ1-1; v_call: TRBV6-5; clone_size: -
cdr3_aa: CSVEASKEGKTGELFF; cdr3_nt: TGCAGCGTTGAAGCCTCCAAGGAGGGGAAAACCGGGGAGCTGTTTTTT; d_call: -; j_call: TRBJ2-2; v_call: TRBV29-1; clone_size: -
cdr3_aa: CASSLSGSEAETQYF; cdr3_nt: TGTGCCAGCAGCTTAAGCGGGAGCGAGGCGGAGACCCAGTACTTC; d_call: TRBD2; j_call: TRBJ2-5; v_call: TRBV7-3; clone_size: -
cdr3_aa: CARTGSEGSETQYF; cdr3_nt: TGTGCCAGAACAGGGTCTGAGGGCTCGGAGACCCAGTACTTC; d_call: -; j_call: TRBJ2-5; v_call: TRBV2; clone_size: -
cdr3_aa: CASSSISGGADTQYF; cdr3_nt: TGTGCCAGCAGCTCTATTAGCGGAGGAGCTGATACGCAGTATTTT; d_call: -; j_call: TRBJ2-3; v_call: TRBV11-2; clone_size: -
cdr3_aa: CATSVRGGELFF; cdr3_nt: TGTGCCACCAGTGTTCGGGGCGGGGAGCTGTTTTTT; d_call: -; j_call: TRBJ2-2; v_call: TRBV24-1; clone_size: -
cdr3_aa: CATSRLSLDRLFNYGYTF; cdr3_nt: TGTGCCACCAGCCGATTAAGCCTTGACAGGTTATTTAACTATGGCTACACCTTC; d_call: -; j_call: TRBJ1-2; v_call: TRBV15; clone_size: -
cdr3_aa: CASSLDLGGLAGGPTGELFF; cdr3_nt: TGTGCCAGCAGCTTGGATCTCGGCGGCCTAGCGGGGGGGCCAACCGGGGAGCTGTTTTTT; d_call: TRBD2; j_call: TRBJ2-2; v_call: TRBV5-8; clone_size: -
cdr3_aa: CASSPTGIPLYGYTF; cdr3_nt: TGTGCCAGCAGCCCAACGGGAATCCCCCTCTATGGCTACACCTTC; d_call: -; j_call: TRBJ1-2; v_call: TRBV7-9; clone_size: -
cdr3_aa: CASSASGGTGELFF; cdr3_nt: TGCGCCAGCAGCGCCTCGGGGGGCACCGGGGAGCTGTTTTTT; d_call: TRBD2; j_call: TRBJ2-2; v_call: TRBV4-3; clone_size: -
cdr3_aa: CASRIDMTEAFF; cdr3_nt: TGTGCCAGCAGAATCGACATGACTGAAGCTTTCTTT; d_call: -; j_call: TRBJ1-1; v_call: TRBV28; clone_size: few
cdr3_aa: CAWSPLGLVEPMAKTTDTQYF; cdr3_nt: TGTGCCTGGAGTCCACTAGGTCTTGTGGAACCGATGGCAAAGACCACAGATACGCAGTATTTT; d_call: -; j_call: TRBJ2-3; v_call: TRBV30; clone_size: -
cdr3_aa: CASSIRTDSSPLHF; cdr3_nt: TGTGCCAGTAGTATCCGGACAGATAGTTCACCCCTCCACTTT; d_call: -; j_call: TRBJ1-6; v_call: TRBV19; clone_size: -
cdr3_aa: CASNPDRATQPQHF; cdr3_nt: TGTGCCAGCAACCCGGACAGGGCTACGCAGCCCCAGCATTTT; d_call: TRBD1; j_call: TRBJ1-5; v_call: TRBV6-2/TRBV6-3; clone_size: -
cdr3_aa: CSVGRGDQPQHF; cdr3_nt: TGCAGCGTGGGCAGGGGCGATCAGCCCCAGCATTTT; d_call: -; j_call: TRBJ1-5; v_call: TRBV29-1; clone_size: -
cdr3_aa: CASSLAGVSTDTQYF; cdr3_nt: TGTGCCAGCAGCCTAGCGGGAGTCAGCACAGATACGCAGTATTTT; d_call: TRBD2; j_call: TRBJ2-3; v_call: TRBV3-1/TRBV3-2; clone_size: once
cdr3_aa: CASSPLAGGIAKNIQYF; cdr3_nt: TGTGCCAGCAGTCCACTAGCGGGGGGAATAGCCAAAAACATTCAGTACTTC; d_call: TRBD2; j_call: TRBJ2-4; v_call: TRBV7-6; clone_size: once
cdr3_aa: CATSSGDRDTDTQYF; cdr3_nt: TGTGCCACCAGCAGTGGTGACAGGGACACAGATACGCAGTATTTT; d_call: TRBD1; j_call: TRBJ2-3; v_call: TRBV15; clone_size: -
cdr3_aa: CASSRDRGRQPQHF; cdr3_nt: TGTGCCAGCAGCCGGGACAGGGGAAGACAGCCCCAGCATTTT; d_call: TRBD1; j_call: TRBJ1-5; v_call: TRBV27; clone_size: -
cdr3_aa: CASSSKLTSTDTQYF; cdr3_nt: TGTGCCAGCAGCTCAAAACTGACTAGCACAGATACGCAGTATTTT; d_call: -; j_call: TRBJ2-3; v_call: TRBV7-3; clone_size: -
cdr3_aa: CASSESPRRGRVRNEQFF; cdr3_nt: TGTGCCAGCAGTGAATCGCCTCGGAGGGGGCGGGTGAGAAATGAGCAGTTCTTC; d_call: -; j_call: TRBJ2-1; v_call: TRBV6-1; clone_size: few
cdr3_aa: CASSPGTSSDTGELFF; cdr3_nt: TGTGCCAGCAGCCCTGGGACTAGCAGTGACACCGGGGAGCTGTTTTTT; d_call: TRBD2; j_call: TRBJ2-2; v_call: TRBV4-2; clone_size: -
cdr3_aa: CATSREDPTRLAKNIQYF; cdr3_nt: TGTGCCACCAGCAGAGAAGACCCGACTCGGCTAGCCAAAAACATTCAGTACTTC; d_call: -; j_call: TRBJ2-4; v_call: TRBV15; clone_size: -
cdr3_aa: CASSQDRVAGADTQYF; cdr3_nt: TGCGCCAGCAGCCAAGATCGAGTAGCGGGGGCAGATACGCAGTATTTT; d_call: TRBD2; j_call: TRBJ2-3; v_call: TRBV4-3; clone_size: -
cdr3_aa: CASSLQGYTF; cdr3_nt: TGTGCCAGCAGCTTACAGGGCTACACCTTC; d_call: -; j_call: TRBJ1-2; v_call: TRBV7-9; clone_size: -
cdr3_aa: CASSPTDRVSPLHF; cdr3_nt: TGTGCCAGCAGTCCGACAGACCGTGTTTCACCCCTCCACTTT; d_call: -; j_call: TRBJ1-6; v_call: TRBV28; clone_size: -
cdr3_aa: CASTEGNEKLFF; cdr3_nt: TGTGCCAGCACGGAGGGTAATGAAAAACTGTTTTTT; d_call: -; j_call: TRBJ1-4; v_call: TRBV6-5; clone_size: few
cdr3_aa: CASSFRGGRGLGAFF; cdr3_nt: TGTGCCAGCAGTTTCCGCGGAGGGCGGGGGCTGGGCGCTTTCTTT; d_call: -; j_call: TRBJ1-1; v_call: TRBV27; clone_size: -
cdr3_aa: CASSQGSDYTDTQYF; cdr3_nt: TGCGCCAGCAGCCAAGGGTCGGACTACACAGATACGCAGTATTTT; d_call: -; j_call: TRBJ2-3; v_call: TRBV4-1; clone_size: -
cdr3_aa: CASSRNRTQYF; cdr3_nt: TGCGCCAGCAGCCGAAACAGGACCCAGTACTTC; d_call: -; j_call: TRBJ2-5; v_call: TRBV4-1; clone_size: -
cdr3_aa: CATSREGTAIYGYTF; cdr3_nt: TGTGCCACCAGCAGAGAAGGGACAGCGATCTATGGCTACACCTTC; d_call: TRBD1; j_call: TRBJ1-2; v_call: TRBV15; clone_size: -
cdr3_aa: CASSQGIRFADTQYF; cdr3_nt: TGCGCCAGCAGCCAAGGAATCAGGTTCGCAGATACGCAGTATTTT; d_call: -; j_call: TRBJ2-3; v_call: TRBV4-3; clone_size: -
cdr3_aa: CASSYARTGNQPQHF; cdr3_nt: TGTGCCAGCAGTTACGCTAGGACAGGGAATCAGCCCCAGCATTTT; d_call: TRBD1; j_call: TRBJ1-5; v_call: TRBV6-5; clone_size: -